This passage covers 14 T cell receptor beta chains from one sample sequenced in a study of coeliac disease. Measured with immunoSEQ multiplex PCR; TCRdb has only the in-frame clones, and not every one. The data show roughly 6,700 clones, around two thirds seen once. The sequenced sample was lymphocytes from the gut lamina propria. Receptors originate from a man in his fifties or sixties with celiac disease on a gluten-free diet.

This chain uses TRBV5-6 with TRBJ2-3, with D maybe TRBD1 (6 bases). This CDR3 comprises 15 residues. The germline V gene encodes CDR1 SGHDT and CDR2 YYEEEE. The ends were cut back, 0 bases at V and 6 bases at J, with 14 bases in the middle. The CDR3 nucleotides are TGTGCCAGCAGCTTGGCCAGCCAGGGGATGGATACGCAGTATTTT. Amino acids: CASSLASQGMDTQYF.

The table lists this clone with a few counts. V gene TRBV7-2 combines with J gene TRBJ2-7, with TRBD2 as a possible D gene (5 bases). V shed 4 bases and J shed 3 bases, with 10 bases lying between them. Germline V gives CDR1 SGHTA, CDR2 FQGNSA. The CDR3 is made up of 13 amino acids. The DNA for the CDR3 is TGTGCCAGCAGCTCTAGCACGCACTACGAGCAGTACTTC. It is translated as CASSSSTHYEQYF.

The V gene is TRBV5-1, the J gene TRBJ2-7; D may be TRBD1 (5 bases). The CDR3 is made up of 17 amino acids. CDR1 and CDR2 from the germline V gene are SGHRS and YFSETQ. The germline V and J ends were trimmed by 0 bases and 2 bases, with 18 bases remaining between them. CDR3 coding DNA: TGCGCCAGCAGCTTGGGGGATGAGAGCGTCAGGGCCTACGAGCAGTACTTC. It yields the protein CASSLGDESVRAYEQYF.

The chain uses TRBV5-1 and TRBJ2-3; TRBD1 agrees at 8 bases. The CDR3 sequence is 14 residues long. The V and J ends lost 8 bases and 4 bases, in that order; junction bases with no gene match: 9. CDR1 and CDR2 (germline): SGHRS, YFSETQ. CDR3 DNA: TGCGCCAGTGGCCCCCGGACAGGGCCAGATACGCAGTATTTT. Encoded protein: CASGPRTGPDTQYF.

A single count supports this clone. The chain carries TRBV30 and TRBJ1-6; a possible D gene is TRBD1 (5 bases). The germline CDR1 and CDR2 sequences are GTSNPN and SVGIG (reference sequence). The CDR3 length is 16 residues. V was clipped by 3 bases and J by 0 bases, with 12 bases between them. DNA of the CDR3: TGTGCCTGGAGGTTGGGGGGGAACTCCTATAATTCACCCCTCCACTTT. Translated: CAWRLGGNSYNSPLHF.

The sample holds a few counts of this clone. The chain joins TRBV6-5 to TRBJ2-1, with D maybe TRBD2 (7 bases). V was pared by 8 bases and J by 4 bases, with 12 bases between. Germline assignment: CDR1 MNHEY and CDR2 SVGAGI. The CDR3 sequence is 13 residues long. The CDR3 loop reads CASGGASYNEQFF. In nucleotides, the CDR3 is TGTGCCAGCGGGGGGGCGTCGTACAATGAGCAGTTCTTC.

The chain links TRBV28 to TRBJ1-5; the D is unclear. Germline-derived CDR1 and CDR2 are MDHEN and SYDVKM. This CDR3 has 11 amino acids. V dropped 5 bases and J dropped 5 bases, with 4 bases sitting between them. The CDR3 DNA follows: TGTGCCAGCAGTACACATCAGCCCCAGCATTTT. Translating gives CASSTHQPQHF.

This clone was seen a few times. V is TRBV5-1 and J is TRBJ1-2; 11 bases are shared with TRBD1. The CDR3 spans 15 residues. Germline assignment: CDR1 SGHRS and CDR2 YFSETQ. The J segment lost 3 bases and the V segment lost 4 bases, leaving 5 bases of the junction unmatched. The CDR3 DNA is TGCGCCAGCAGCAGACCGGGACAGGGGGACTATGGCTACACCTTC. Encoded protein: CASSRPGQGDYGYTF.

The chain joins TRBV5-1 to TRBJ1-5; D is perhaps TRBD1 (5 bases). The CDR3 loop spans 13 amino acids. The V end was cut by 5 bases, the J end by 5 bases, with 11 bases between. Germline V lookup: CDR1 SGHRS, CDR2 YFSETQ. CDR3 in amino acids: CASRIGGDQPQHF. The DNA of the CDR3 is TGCGCCAGCAGAATCGGGGGGGATCAGCCCCAGCATTTT.

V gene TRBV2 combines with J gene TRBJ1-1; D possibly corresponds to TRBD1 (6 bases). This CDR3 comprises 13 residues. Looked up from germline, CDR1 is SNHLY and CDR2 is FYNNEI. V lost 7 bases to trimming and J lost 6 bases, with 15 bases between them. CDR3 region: CASTYPGDPEAFF. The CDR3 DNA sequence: TGTGCCAGCACCTATCCAGGGGATCCTGAAGCTTTCTTT.

The CDR3: CAWSPNEKLFF. As DNA, the CDR3 is TGTGCCTGGAGCCCGAATGAAAAACTGTTTTTT. The chain recombines TRBV30 with TRBJ1-4; no reliable D call. The V gene lost 3 bases and the J gene lost 5 bases, with 4 bases spanning the gap. From germline, CDR1 is GTSNPN and CDR2 SVGIG (reference sequence). This CDR3 has 11 amino acids.

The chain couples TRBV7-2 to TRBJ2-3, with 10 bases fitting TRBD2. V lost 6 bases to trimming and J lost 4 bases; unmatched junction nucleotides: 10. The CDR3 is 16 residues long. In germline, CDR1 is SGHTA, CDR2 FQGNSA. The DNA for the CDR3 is TGTGCCAGCAGACCCCCCTCTAGCGGGGGCTCAGATACGCAGTATTTT. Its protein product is CASRPPSSGGSDTQYF.

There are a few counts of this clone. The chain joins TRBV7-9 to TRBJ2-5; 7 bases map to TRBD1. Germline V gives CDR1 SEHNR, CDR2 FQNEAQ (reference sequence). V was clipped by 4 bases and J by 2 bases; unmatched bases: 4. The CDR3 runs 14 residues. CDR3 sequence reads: CASSSQGRQETQYF. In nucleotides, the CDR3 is TGTGCCAGCAGCTCACAGGGGCGACAAGAGACCCAGTACTTC.

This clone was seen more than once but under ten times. The CDR3 DNA sequence: TGCGCCAGCAGCTTGGTGTCATTGAACACTGAAGCTTTCTTT. Its protein product is CASSLVSLNTEAFF. The V gene is TRBV5-1, the J gene TRBJ1-1; no firm D call. Germline V gene lookup returns CDR1 SGHRS and CDR2 YFSETQ. CDR3 length: 14 amino acids. V was cut by 0 bases and J by 0 bases, with 6 bases left in between.